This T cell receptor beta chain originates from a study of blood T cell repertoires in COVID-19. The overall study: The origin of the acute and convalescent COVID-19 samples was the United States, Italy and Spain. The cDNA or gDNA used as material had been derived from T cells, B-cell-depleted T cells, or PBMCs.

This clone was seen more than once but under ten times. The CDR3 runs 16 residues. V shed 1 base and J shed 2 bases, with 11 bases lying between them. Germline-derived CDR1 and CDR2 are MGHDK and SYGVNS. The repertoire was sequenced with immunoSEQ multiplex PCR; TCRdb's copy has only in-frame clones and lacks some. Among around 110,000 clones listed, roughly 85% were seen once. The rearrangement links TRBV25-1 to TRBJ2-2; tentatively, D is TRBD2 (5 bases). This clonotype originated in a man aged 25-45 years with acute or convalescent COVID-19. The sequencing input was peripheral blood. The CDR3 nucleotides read TGTGCCAGCAGTGAATCAAGGACTCCCAACACCGGGGAGCTGTTTTTT. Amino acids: CASSESRTPNTGELFF.